These 20 T cell receptor beta chains were all obtained from the same sample, sequenced in a study of T cells in Graves' hyperthyroidism and ophthalmopathy. The CDR3 regions of TCR beta were amplified from RNA transcripts. First-round RT-PCR targeting the TCR CDR3 was performed with the HTBI primer set. MiXCR, run by TCRdb on the multiplex PCR reads, gives a single entry per CDR3 protein. This sample has 75,000 to 100,000 distinct CDR3 sequences, with about 40% found just once. Sequenced sample: peripheral blood or thyroid tissue (not recorded which). These receptors were taken from a woman aged 30 to 39 with Graves' hyperthyroidism.

This clonotype appeared many times. V usage is TRBV28 and J usage is TRBJ1-1; tentatively, D is TRBD1 (5 bases). CDR1 and CDR2 (germline): MDHEN, SYDVKM. The CDR3 is made up of 12 amino acids. Trimming stripped 10 bases from V and 1 base from J, with 10 bases between. The CDR3 region is CATQDRNTEAFF. CDR3 in DNA: TGTGCCACCCAAGACAGGAACACTGAAGCTTTCTTT.

This clonotype was detected ten times or more. The chain combines TRBV5-1 with TRBJ1-1; possible D gene TRBD1, 6 bases. V was trimmed by 1 base and J by 0 bases, leaving 10 bases between them. Germline V gene sequence: CDR1 SGHRS, CDR2 YFSETQ. There are 15 residues in the CDR3. The CDR3 DNA is TGCGCCAGCAGCTTGCAGGGGAACTTGAACACTGAAGCTTTCTTT. This encodes CASSLQGNLNTEAFF.

This clonotype was seen at least ten times. V gene TRBV6-5 combines with J gene TRBJ1-1; D remains unclear. V was cut by 4 bases and J by 8 bases, with 17 bases left in between. In germline, CDR1 is MNHEY, CDR2 SVGAGI. The CDR3 runs to 14 residues. Written as DNA, the CDR3 is TGTGCCAGCAGTTTAATGTTCACGGGTCAGGAAGCTTTCTTT. Translation gives CASSLMFTGQEAFF.

The CDR3 is CASSNDRTNEKLFF. CDR3 sequence (DNA): TGTGCCAGCAGCAATGACAGGACGAACGAAAAACTGTTTTTT. This chain links TRBV7-8 with TRBJ1-4, with a possible D match to TRBD1 (6 bases). The CDR3 is made up of 14 amino acids. V was clipped by 5 bases and J by 8 bases, with 15 bases between them. The germline gives CDR1 SGHVS, CDR2 FQNEAQ.

As for this clonotype: The junction departs from germline at one end; a sequencing error may be responsible. This chain connects TRBV10-3 to TRBJ1-1; TRBD1 matches at 7 bases. CDR3 size: 15 residues. Germline CDR1 ENHRY, CDR2 SYGVKD. The CDR3 reads CAISVRDRQNTDVFF. The CDR3 DNA is TGTGCCATTAGTGTGAGGGACAGACAGAACACTGACGTTTTCTTT.

For this clonotype: This sequence may be a read error, since a much larger clone differs from it by one base. This chain uses TRBV14 with TRBJ2-3; D not resolved. Per the germline V gene, CDR1 is SGHDN and CDR2 is FVKESK. The length of the CDR3 is 13 residues. CDR3 in DNA: TGTGCCAGCGGCCAAGCTGTCGTAGATACGCAGTATTTT. This translates into CASGQAVVDTQYF. Variable domain in full (rest from reference TRBV14 and TRBJ2-3): EAGVTQFPSHSVIEKGQTVTLRCDPISGHDNLYWYRRVMGKEIKFLLHFVKESKQDESGMPNNRFLAERTGGTYSTLKVQPAELEDSGVYFCASGQAVVDTQYFGPGTRLTVL.

This clonotype was detected ten times or more. The rearrangement uses TRBV28 and TRBJ1-2; possibly TRBD1 for D (5 bases). The CDR3 sequence is 12 residues long. The V and J ends lost 2 bases and 8 bases respectively, with 9 bases between them. Germline V CDR1 and CDR2: MDHEN, SYDVKM. CDR3 bases: TGTGCCAGCAGTTTAGGGGCGTTAGGCTACACCTTC. Its protein product is CASSLGALGYTF.

Concerning this clonotype itself: A single base separates this from a much larger clone, so it may be a read error. The V and J genes are TRBV4-1 and TRBJ2-2, with D possibly TRBD2 on 5 matching bases. The germline V gene has CDR1 MGHRA and CDR2 YSYEKL. CDR3 length equals 15 residues. CDR3 bases: TGCGCCAGCGGCCAAGAAGCGGCGAACACCGGGGAGCTGTTTTTT. Encoded protein: CASGQEAANTGELFF.

This clonotype appeared many times. V gene TRBV6-1 combines with J gene TRBJ1-4, with unresolved D. V lost 4 bases, J lost 10 bases, and 7 bases lay in between. CDR3 length: 11 amino acids. The germline V gene has CDR1 MNHNS and CDR2 SASEGT. The CDR3 bases are TGTGCCAGCAGTGTATTGGGAAAACTGTTTTTT. It is translated as CASSVLGKLFF.

There are many counts of this clonotype. The V and J genes are TRBV7-9 and TRBJ2-6; 7 nucleotides match TRBD1. The CDR3 contains 19 residues. V shed 5 bases, J shed 1 base, and the junction held 14 bases outside the gene matches. The germline CDR1 and CDR2 sequences are SEHNR and FQNEAQ (reference sequence). CDR3 DNA sequence: TGTGCCAGCAGCCCACTCACAGGGGTACCTATTTCTGGGGCCAACGTCCTGACTTTC. Protein: CASSPLTGVPISGANVLTF.

This clonotype has a count of ten or more. The chain joins TRBV12-3 or TRBV12-4 to TRBJ1-3; 7 nucleotides match TRBD1. Trimming at V came to 8 bases and at J to 3 bases, leaving 4 bases not matched to a gene. The CDR3 consists of 13 residues. DNA of the CDR3: TGTGCCAGCGGAAGGGGGCTTGGAAACACCATATATTTT. Its protein product is CASGRGLGNTIYF.

The table lists this clonotype with many counts. The CDR3 nucleotides are TGCAGCGGTGGGACCTCCTCTGGAAACACCATATATTTT. It is translated as CSGGTSSGNTIYF. This chain connects TRBV29-1 to TRBJ1-3, with a possible D match to TRBD1 (5 bases). CDR1 and CDR2 (germline): SQVTM, ANQGSEA. Trimming pared 7 bases from V and 0 bases from J, leaving 10 bases between. The CDR3 runs to 13 residues.

This clonotype was seen ten or more times. The chain carries TRBV20-1 and TRBJ1-6; the D gene is possibly TRBD1 (5 bases). This CDR3 is built from 14 residues. Germline assignment: CDR1 DFQATT and CDR2 SNEGSKA (reference sequence). V shed 3 bases and J shed 8 bases, with 14 bases lying between them. CDR3 sequence (DNA): TGCAGTGCTAGGGCGGGGGGTTACGATTCACCCCTCCACTTT. Amino acids: CSARAGGYDSPLHF.

Written as DNA, the CDR3 is TGCAGTGCTAGAGGGACCCTAGGGACCCAGTACTTC. Encoded protein: CSARGTLGTQYF. The genes are TRBV20-1 and TRBJ2-5, with D uncertain. The germline V and J ends were trimmed by 1 base and 7 bases, with 10 bases remaining between them. Germline V gene data show CDR1 as DFQATT and CDR2 as SNEGSKA (reference sequence). CDR3 length: 12 amino acids.

This clonotype was seen at least ten times. The junction differs from germline at one of its ends, possibly a read error. The rearrangement links TRBV24-1 to TRBJ2-7; TRBD2 might be the D (5 bases). Germline V gives CDR1 KGHDR, CDR2 SFDVKD. There are 11 residues in the CDR3. The CDR3 sequence: CATSDGVGSHF. In nucleotides, the CDR3 is TGTGCCACCAGTGACGGGGTAGGCTCGCACTTC.

This clonotype appeared a few times. V and J are TRBV12-3 or TRBV12-4 and TRBJ2-3; possibly TRBD1 for D (6 bases). This CDR3 has 14 amino acids. Trimming stripped 5 bases from V and 4 bases from J, with 13 bases between. In nucleotides, the CDR3 is TGTGCCAGCAGTCCGGGACATTCTTCAGATACGCAGTATTTT. Amino acids: CASSPGHSSDTQYF.

This clonotype was recorded many times. The chain recombines TRBV15 with TRBJ1-3, with a weak D call TRBD1 (5 bases). Trimming removed 2 bases at V and 3 bases at J, with 23 bases between. Germline CDR1 LNHNV, CDR2 YYDKDF (reference sequence). The length of the CDR3 is 19 residues. CDR3 DNA: TGTGCCACCAGCAGACGAATGGGGACTTTTTGGAGGGGTGGAAACACCATATATTTT. The encoded protein is CATSRRMGTFWRGGNTIYF.

This clonotype was observed at least ten times. V gene TRBV7-3 combines with J gene TRBJ2-5, with a possible D match to TRBD2 (5 bases). Looked up from germline, CDR1 is SGHTA and CDR2 is FQGTGA. There are 18 residues in the CDR3. The V and J ends lost 1 base and 5 bases respectively, with 23 bases between them. CDR3 protein: CASSLRSPVWELSETQYF. In DNA, the CDR3 is TGTGCCAGCAGCTTAAGGTCCCCGGTGTGGGAGCTTTCCGAGACCCAGTACTTC. The variable domain in full, with the rest retrieved from reference TRBV7-3 and TRBJ2-5, is GAGVSQTPSNKVTEKGKYVELRCDPISGHTALYWYRQSLGQGPEFLIYFQGTGAADDSGLPNDRFFAVRPEGSVSTLKIQRTERGDSAVYLCASSLRSPVWELSETQYFGPGTRLLVL.

The rearrangement uses TRBV11-1 and TRBJ1-2; 8 bases agree with TRBD1. V dropped 8 bases and J dropped 4; count of bases not matched to a gene: 6. The V gene's germline CDR1 is SGHAT and CDR2 FQDESV (reference sequence). This CDR3 contains 13 residues. The CDR3: CASAYQGAYGYTF. CDR3 bases: TGTGCCAGCGCCTACCAGGGGGCCTATGGCTACACCTTC.

In this sample, this clonotype turned up many times. V usage is TRBV20-1 and J usage is TRBJ2-3; D ambiguous. The V end was cut by 1 base, the J end by 3 bases, with 2 bases between. From germline, CDR1 is DFQATT and CDR2 SNEGSKA (reference sequence). The CDR3 has 11 amino acids. The chain's CDR3 is CSARVTDTQYF. In DNA, the CDR3 is TGCAGTGCTAGAGTTACAGATACGCAGTATTTT.